Listed here are 17 T cell receptor beta chains from one sample, sequenced in a study of human T cells and chemical hapten exposure. One entry per CDR3 protein, called by TCRdb with MiXCR from the 5' RACE reads. The sample consists of about 140,000 distinct CDR3 sequences, about 4.3% of them appearing once. Total RNA came from unfractionated whole blood. Every receptor here comes from a female donor in good health.

This clonotype was counted many times. For the CDR3, the DNA is TGTGCCAGCACCTCGGGGGGACAGCGGGAAAAACTGTTTTTT. This encodes CASTSGGQREKLFF. The chain uses TRBV6-2 or TRBV6-3 and TRBJ1-4; 7 nucleotides align to TRBD1. The CDR3 is 14 residues long. J was trimmed by 8 bases and V by 7 bases; bases with no gene match: 10. Germline V gene lookup returns CDR1 MNHEY and CDR2 SVGEGT.

This clonotype was observed at least ten times. The chain employs TRBV7-2 and TRBJ2-3; D gene ambiguous. The CDR3 covers 14 residues. Trimming removed 5 bases at V and 0 bases at J, with 9 bases between. Germline values: CDR1 SGHTA, CDR2 FQGNSA. In DNA form, the CDR3 reads TGTGCCAGCAGCCTACAAGCTAGCACAGATACGCAGTATTTT. This codes for CASSLQASTDTQYF.

This clonotype was seen ten or more times. The chain has TRBV12-3 or TRBV12-4 and TRBJ1-2; D gene unclear. The germline V and J ends were trimmed by 5 bases and 0 bases, with 7 bases remaining between them. There are 13 residues in the CDR3. The CDR3 DNA is TGTGCCAGCAGTGCGACCCCTAACTATGGCTACACCTTC. This translates into CASSATPNYGYTF.

This clonotype was picked up a small number of times. This sequence joins TRBV7-6 and TRBJ1-1, with 8 positions matching TRBD1. Per germline, CDR1 SGHVS and CDR2 FNYEAQ. Unmatched junction bases numbered 9, after V lost 5 bases and J lost 4 bases. The CDR3 has 15 residues. CDR3 residues: CASSPGTGGTTEAFF. The CDR3 DNA follows: TGTGCCAGCAGCCCGGGGACAGGAGGTACCACTGAAGCTTTCTTT.

This clonotype was recorded many times. This rearrangement joins TRBV2 to TRBJ1-2; no clear D gene. Germline CDR1 SNHLY, CDR2 FYNNEI. The CDR3 loop spans 13 amino acids. The V end was cut by 4 bases, the J end by 2 bases, with 8 bases between. CDR3 bases: TGTGCCAGCAGTGGGACGTTAAACTATGGCTACACCTTC. Amino acids: CASSGTLNYGYTF.

This chain links TRBV20-1 with TRBJ1-6, with D possibly matching TRBD1 (5 bases). CDR3 length: 15 amino acids. The V and J ends lost 5 bases and 7 bases respectively, with 18 bases between them. CDR1 and CDR2 from the germline V gene are DFQATT and SNEGSKA (reference sequence). CDR3 sequence (DNA): TGCAGTGCTCCTGGGGCAGGGACTCGAAATTCACCCCTCCACTTT. It yields the protein CSAPGAGTRNSPLHF.

There are many counts of this clonotype. The chain employs TRBV11-2 and TRBJ2-6; the D gene is possibly TRBD1 (6 bases). The CDR3 has 16 residues. The germline gives CDR1 SGHAT, CDR2 FQNNGV. V was shortened by 3 bases and J by 0 bases, with 9 bases between the two germline ends. The CDR3 spells CASSFRGYSGANVLTF. CDR3 nucleotide sequence: TGTGCCAGCAGCTTTAGGGGGTACTCTGGGGCCAACGTCCTGACTTTC. Looking up the rest from reference TRBV11-2 and TRBJ2-6 gives the full variable domain: EAGVAQSPRYKIIEKRQSVAFWCNPISGHATLYWYQQILGQGPKLLIQFQNNGVVDDSQLPKDRFSAERLKGVDSTLKIQPAKLEDSAVYLCASSFRGYSGANVLTFGAGSRLTVL.

In its sample, this clonotype was seen many times. The V and J genes are TRBV29-1 and TRBJ1-1; the match to TRBD1 covers 8 bases. The germline V gene has CDR1 SQVTM and CDR2 ANQGSEA. The CDR3 is made up of 14 amino acids. The J segment lost 4 bases and the V segment lost 7 bases, leaving 11 bases of the junction unmatched. The DNA for the CDR3 is TGCAGCGCAGGGCAGGGGGCGCTTTTCACTGAAGCTTTCTTT. It codes for CSAGQGALFTEAFF.

This clonotype was observed many times. The V gene is TRBV4-3, the J gene TRBJ1-1; TRBD1 matches 9 bases. CDR1 and CDR2 (germline): LGHNA, YSLEER. The CDR3 extends over 15 amino acids. The junction had 3 bases not matched to a gene; V was cut back by 0 bases and J by 4 bases. The CDR3 loop reads CASSQDEGQGTEAFF. The DNA for the CDR3 is TGCGCCAGCAGCCAAGATGAGGGACAGGGCACTGAAGCTTTCTTT.

This clonotype was seen a handful of times. The chain recombines TRBV7-8 with TRBJ2-1; D gene ambiguous. The CDR3 loop spans 11 amino acids. Germline V gene data show CDR1 as SGHVS and CDR2 as FQNEAQ. Deletions cut 4 bases from V and 6 bases from J, with 4 bases between. The CDR3 DNA reads as TGTGCCAGCAGCTCCGCCAATGAGCAGTTCTTC. It encodes CASSSANEQFF.

A few counts support this clonotype. The chain combines TRBV11-2 with TRBJ1-2; 11 nucleotides line up with TRBD1. The CDR3 is 16 amino acids. Trimming removed 2 bases from V and 6 bases from J; junction bases left unmatched: 8. Germline CDR1 is SGHAT and CDR2 is FQNNGV. The CDR3 coding sequence is TGTGCCAGCAGCTTATTACGGACAGGGGGCTTCGATGGCTACACCTTC. Translated, it gives CASSLLRTGGFDGYTF.

Many counts were recorded for this clonotype. CDR3 sequence: CASSDAKGLRETQYF. CDR3 coding DNA: TGTGCCAGTAGCGATGCAAAGGGACTTCGGGAGACCCAGTACTTC. The genes are TRBV19 and TRBJ2-5; possibly TRBD2 for D (6 bases). Germline CDR1 LNHDA, CDR2 SQIVND (reference sequence). The length of the CDR3 is 15 residues. V lost 6 bases and J 5 bases, leaving 19 bases between the germline ends.

The table lists this clonotype with many counts. The chain employs TRBV25-1 and TRBJ1-2; tentative D call: TRBD1 (6 bases). The CDR3 length is 12 residues. Deletions cut 8 bases from V and 6 bases from J, with 13 bases between. From germline, CDR1 is MGHDK and CDR2 SYGVNS. CDR3 nucleotide sequence: TGTGCCAGCGGTTGGGGGGCGAATGGCTACACCTTC. Protein product: CASGWGANGYTF.

This clonotype was counted many times. The chain recombines TRBV3-1 with TRBJ1-2, with 7 bases aligning to TRBD1. CDR1 and CDR2 (germline): LGHDT, YNNKEL (reference sequence). This CDR3 spans 15 amino acids. The trim removed 4 bases at V and 4 bases at J, leaving 9 bases unmatched. The chain's CDR3 is CASSPSTGLVYGYTF. The CDR3 nucleotides read TGTGCCAGCAGCCCCTCGACAGGGTTGGTCTATGGCTACACCTTC. Using reference TRBV3-1 and TRBJ1-2 for the parts outside the CDR3, the full variable domain is DTAVSQTPKYLVTQMGNDKSIKCEQNLGHDTMYWYKQDSKKFLKIMFSYNNKELIINETVPNRFSPKSPDKAHLNLHINSLELGDSAVYFCASSPSTGLVYGYTFGSGTRLTVV.

This clonotype occurred a few times. The chain uses TRBV4-2 and TRBJ2-3; TRBD2 matches at 8 bases. CDR3 length: 18 residues. CDR1 is LGHNA and CDR2 is YNFKEQ in the germline V gene. V lost 0 bases, J lost 4 bases, and 12 bases stayed unmatched. The CDR3 DNA reads as TGTGCCAGCAGCCAAGACCCCCCGGCCAGCGGGGGCGCAGATACGCAGTATTTT. Translation: CASSQDPPASGGADTQYF.

This clonotype was found a few times. J is TRBJ1-6 and V is TRBV5-5; no clear D gene. V shed 3 bases and J shed 10 bases, with 11 bases lying between them. The CDR3 is made up of 13 amino acids. Germline V gene lookup returns CDR1 SGHKS and CDR2 YYEKEE (reference sequence). DNA for the CDR3: TGTGCCAGCAGCTCACGACGAGACTCACCCCTCCACTTT. Protein: CASSSRRDSPLHF.

This clonotype was seen at least ten times. The chain's CDR3 is CASSSGVGNSPLHF. As DNA, the CDR3 is TGTGCCAGCAGTTCAGGGGTCGGGAATTCACCCCTCCACTTT. The chain employs TRBV25-1 and TRBJ1-6, with D possibly TRBD1 on 6 matching bases. Germline V gene lookup returns CDR1 MGHDK and CDR2 SYGVNS. The V end was cut by 5 bases, the J end by 7 bases, with 12 bases between. The CDR3 runs 14 residues.